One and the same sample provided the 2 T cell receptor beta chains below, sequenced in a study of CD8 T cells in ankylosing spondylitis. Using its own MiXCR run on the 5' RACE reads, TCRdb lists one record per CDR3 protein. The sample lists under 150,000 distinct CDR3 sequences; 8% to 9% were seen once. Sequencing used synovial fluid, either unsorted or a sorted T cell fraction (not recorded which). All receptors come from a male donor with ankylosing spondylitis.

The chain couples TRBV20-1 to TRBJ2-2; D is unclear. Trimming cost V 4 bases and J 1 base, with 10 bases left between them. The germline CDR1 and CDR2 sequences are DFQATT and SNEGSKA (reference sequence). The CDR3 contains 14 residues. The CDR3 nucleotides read TGCAGTGCTATTCGTCACAAGAACACCGGGGAGCTGTTTTTT. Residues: CSAIRHKNTGELFF.

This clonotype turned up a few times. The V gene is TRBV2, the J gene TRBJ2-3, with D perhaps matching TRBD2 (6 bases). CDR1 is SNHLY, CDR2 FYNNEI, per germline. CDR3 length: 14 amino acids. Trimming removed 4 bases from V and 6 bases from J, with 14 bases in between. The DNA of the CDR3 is TGTGCCAGCAGTGCACCCTTCCGGGGGGATACGCAGTATTTT. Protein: CASSAPFRGDTQYF.